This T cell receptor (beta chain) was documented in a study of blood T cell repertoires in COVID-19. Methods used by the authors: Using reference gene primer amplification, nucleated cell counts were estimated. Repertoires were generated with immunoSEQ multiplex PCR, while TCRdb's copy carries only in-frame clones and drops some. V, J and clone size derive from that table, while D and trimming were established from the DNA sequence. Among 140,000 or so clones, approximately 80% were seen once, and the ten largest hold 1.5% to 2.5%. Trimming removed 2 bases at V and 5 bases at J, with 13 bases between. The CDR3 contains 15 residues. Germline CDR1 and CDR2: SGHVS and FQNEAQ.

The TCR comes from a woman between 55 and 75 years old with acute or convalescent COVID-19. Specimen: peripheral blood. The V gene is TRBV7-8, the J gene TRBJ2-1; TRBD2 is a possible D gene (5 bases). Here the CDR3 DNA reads TGTGCCAGCAGCTTAACGAGGCAGCGGCACAATGAGCAGTTCTTC. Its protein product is CASSLTRQRHNEQFF.